Following are 2 T cell receptor beta chains from one sample sequenced in a study of CD8 T cells in Susac syndrome. RNA amounts of about 0.5 to 1 ug underwent reverse transcription with random hexamers. MiXCR was run by TCRdb on the immunoSEQ multiplex PCR reads, yielding one entry per CDR3 protein. The profile covers tens of thousands of distinct CDR3 sequences, with 85% to 95% appearing a single time and roughly 0.39% taken by the ten largest. The sequencing sample was made of CD8+ T cells from PBMCs. Source of these receptors: a human donor with multiple sclerosis.

This chain links TRBV19 with TRBJ1-2; D gene uncertain. Per the germline V gene, CDR1 is LNHDA and CDR2 is SQIVND (reference sequence). V shed 5 bases and J shed 0 bases, with 7 bases lying between them. CDR3 size: 13 residues. The CDR3 bases are TGTGCCAGTAGTGTGGGCCCTAACTATGGCTACACCTTC. Protein sequence: CASSVGPNYGYTF.

The chain links TRBV13 to TRBJ2-5; D is unresolved. The V and J ends lost 4 bases and 5 bases respectively, with 8 bases between them. This CDR3 region has 12 residues. Germline V gene lookup returns CDR1 PRHDT and CDR2 FYEKMQ (reference sequence). The CDR3 bases are TGTGCCAGCAGCTGGAGCAGGGAGACCCAGTACTTC. This codes for CASSWSRETQYF.